This TCR beta chain comes out of a study of blood T cell repertoires in COVID-19. Study as a whole: PBMCs, B-cell-depleted T cells, or T cells were the source of the cDNA or gDNA that made up the material.

Deletions cut 8 bases from V and 8 bases from J, with 15 bases between. Germline CDR1 SGHTA, CDR2 FQGNSA. CDR3 length: 13 residues. As processed by the authors: Nucleated cell counts were estimated from reference gene primer amplification. The assay was immunoSEQ multiplex PCR, and TCRdb's table has in-frame clones only and misses some. For V, J and clone size, that table is used; D and trimming come from the DNA. The data contain under 85,000 clones, about 88% of them seen just once; the ten biggest clones take up roughly an eighth. This clone has just one count. The receptor was derived from a man aged 70 or older with active or convalescent COVID-19. Sequenced input: peripheral blood. The gene calls are TRBV7-2 and TRBJ1-4; perhaps TRBD1 as D (5 bases). The CDR3 sequence: CASRVGAREKLFF. As DNA, the CDR3 is TGTGCCAGCCGGGTAGGGGCCCGAGAAAAACTGTTTTTT.